This is a list of T cell receptor beta chains from one sample in a study of graft-versus-host responses after intestinal transplantation. Clones were sequenced by immunoSEQ multiplex PCR, and TCRdb holds only the in-frame ones, with some missing. The table lists roughly 90,000 clones, approximately 90% of them singletons, with approximately 0.28% in the top ten. Their cognate antigens are unknown. The sample here was unstimulated CD4+ T cells sorted from spleen or lymph node cells, taken before transplant. Receptor source: a human donor who was the organ donor for an intestinal transplant. The CDR3 runs from the conserved cysteine through the conserved F or W. D genes are given only for firm matches. The listing skips clone size in some rows; elsewhere it reads once, few, many or a size class.

.	TRBJ2-5	.	TRBV28	CASRRQETQYF	TGTGCCAGCAGGCGCCAAGAGACCCAGTACTTC
TRBD2	TRBJ2-3	.	TRBV7-2	CAGGTSGGTDTQYF	TGTGCCGGGGGGACTAGCGGGGGGACAGATACGCAGTATTTT
.	TRBJ2-1	.	TRBV5-4	CASSLPKSSVNNEQFF	TGTGCCAGCAGTTTACCCAAATCTAGCGTGAACAATGAGCAGTTCTTC
.	TRBJ2-1	once	TRBV4-1	CASSQDFPKLPSVDEQFF	TGCGCCAGCAGCCAAGATTTCCCCAAGTTACCCTCGGTAGATGAGCAGTTCTTC
.	TRBJ2-2	.	TRBV21-1	CASKDSMVAGELFF	TGTGCCAGCAAAGATAGTATGGTCGCCGGGGAGCTGTTTTTT
TRBD1	TRBJ1-3	.	TRBV5-1	CASSPYGDRWNSGNTIYF	TGCGCCAGCAGCCCCTATGGGGACAGATGGAACTCTGGAAACACCATATATTTT
.	TRBJ1-5	.	TRBV2	CASRGDPGNQPQHF	TGTGCCAGCAGGGGAGACCCCGGCAATCAGCCCCAGCATTTT
TRBD1	TRBJ1-1	.	TRBV2	CASSGQGGTEAFF	TGTGCCAGCAGTGGACAGGGAGGCACTGAAGCTTTCTTT
.	TRBJ2-7	.	TRBV5-4	CASSLADQGDRNEQYF	TGTGCCAGCAGCTTGGCGGACCAGGGTGACAGGAACGAGCAGTACTTC
.	TRBJ1-1	once	TRBV9	CASSGTANTEAFF	TGTGCCAGCAGCGGGACAGCGAACACTGAAGCTTTCTTT
TRBD1	TRBJ2-7	.	TRBV19	CASSARTGLKYEQYF	TGTGCCAGTAGTGCCCGGACAGGGCTTAAGTACGAGCAGTACTTC